This record covers a single T cell receptor (beta chain). A few counts support this clone. Its recognized antigen is unknown. Base qualities were left out, and no much larger clone turns up one base away. Whole blood was collected in K2EDTA tubes by collaborating institutions according to the institutions' own protocols. Collaborator samples were shipped for TCRbeta analysis as frozen whole blood, isolated PBMCs, or DNA extracted from either sample type. TCRbeta CDR3 regions were amplified from genomic DNA by means of the immunoSEQ Assay, a bias-controlled multiplex PCR. The source study handled its data this way. The number of nucleated cells in each sample was estimated by amplification of reference gene primers within the assay. Sequence reads were collapsed and filtered to measure the absolute abundance of every unique TCRbeta CDR3 rearrangement. For each sample, productive Simpson clonality was calculated as the square root of Simpson's diversity index over productive rearrangements. Held by TCRdb, this immuneACCESS table contains in-frame sequences only and omits some clones. Under half of the omission traces to an unresolved V gene where checked; the cause of the rest is unknown. Clone size and V and J calls were adopted from that table, with D and trimming inferred from the DNA. This sample comprises tens of thousands of clones, more than 65% of them detected only once. The top ten hold around 27% of the sample.

The source of the sample is a study of blood T cell repertoires in COVID-19 (dated by TCRdb to about 2020). Regarding the study in general: Collaborator samples came from the United States, Italy and Spain and covered acute and convalescent phases of COVID-19. The material from the prospective study consisted of cDNA or gDNA derived from T cells, B-cell-depleted T cells, or PBMCs. The dataset comprised deeply sampled blood TCRbeta repertoires from subjects exposed to, actively infected with, or recovered from COVID-19. The repertoires were made available in a free public database intended to serve as a resource for research on the immune response to SARS-CoV-2. Samples were obtained from the ongoing ImmuneRACE study (first 160 participants) and from 1,200 or so subjects provided by 6 global collaborators. Sample metadata almost always included a de-identified subject ID, COVID-19 status, age in years and sex. HLA class I and class II types, where available, came from metadata supplied by the sample provider rather than from assay-based typing.

Study-wide findings and limitations: The amount of clinical and demographic metadata varied by source and participant and was provided uncurated.

This receptor was taken from a human donor in a cohort sampled during active COVID-19. The sequencing sample was made of peripheral blood.

The DNA sequence reads TGTGCCAGCAGCTTAAACTGGGGCGGGACGGAGCAGTTCTTC. It translates as CASSLNWGGTEQFF. This chain joins TRBV7-6 to TRBJ2-1; a tentative D call is TRBD2 (6 bases match). V is reduced by 2 bases and J by 10 bases, leaving a spacing of 15 bases between them. From cysteine to phenylalanine, the CDR3 is 14 amino acids long. The kept DNA is CDR3 alone, 42 bases in frame from the first base. The germline V gene yields SGHVS for CDR1 and FNYEAQ for CDR2.